This entry lists 32 T cell receptor beta chains sequenced from one sample in a study of blood T cell repertoires in COVID-19. TCRdb keeps only in-frame clones here, not all; method: immunoSEQ multiplex PCR. The sample records about 44,000 clones, roughly four fifths being singletons. Sequences were obtained from peripheral blood. Receptor source: a human donor in a cohort sampled during active COVID-19.

The rearrangement joins TRBV6-5 to TRBJ1-2; no reliable D call. The CDR3 contains 16 residues. V was trimmed by 0 bases and J by 5 bases, leaving 16 bases between them. Germline loops: CDR1 MNHEY, CDR2 SVGAGI. CDR3 in amino acids: CASSYSMGRRDYGYTF. The DNA of the CDR3 is TGTGCCAGCAGTTACTCGATGGGCAGGAGGGATTATGGCTACACCTTC.

As DNA, the CDR3 is TGTGCCAGCTCCGGGACAGGTTCTTCCTACGAGCAGTACGTC. It specifies CASSGTGSSYEQYV. This chain uses TRBV18 with TRBJ2-7, with 8 nucleotides matching TRBD1. Looked up from germline, CDR1 is KGHSH and CDR2 is LQKENI. Germline trimming cut 6 bases from V and 1 base from J; bases unmatched to any gene: 5. The CDR3 covers 14 residues.

The CDR3 here is CASSYSLSLHQPQHF. The CDR3, as DNA: TGTGCCAGCAGTTACTCTTTGTCACTTCATCAGCCCCAGCATTTT. The V and J genes are TRBV6-2 or TRBV6-3 and TRBJ1-5; D is unclear. Deletions cut 0 bases from V and 5 bases from J, with 11 bases between. The CDR3 has 15 residues. CDR1 and CDR2 from the germline V gene are MNHEY and SVGEGT.

The chain carries TRBV2 and TRBJ2-5; D uncertain. Trimming stripped 2 bases from V and 2 bases from J, with 6 bases between. Germline lookup yields CDR1 SNHLY and CDR2 FYNNEI. The CDR3 totals 13 residues. DNA for the CDR3: TGTGCCAGCAGTGAATCAGTTCAAGAGACCCAGTACTTC. It specifies CASSESVQETQYF.

The chain couples TRBV6-1 to TRBJ2-3; 8 nucleotides match TRBD2. Germline V gene data show CDR1 as MNHNS and CDR2 as SASEGT. The junction had 8 bases not matched to a gene; V was cut back by 2 bases and J by 4 bases. CDR3 length: 16 amino acids. The DNA for the CDR3 is TGTGCCAGCAGTGAACGGGGGGGGGCATCCCCAGATACGCAGTATTTT. Residues: CASSERGGASPDTQYF.

The chain has TRBV9 and TRBJ1-3; 7 positions agree with TRBD1. CDR1 is SGDLS and CDR2 is YYNGEE in the germline V gene. The length of the CDR3 is 15 residues. V trimming: 1 base; J trimming: 4 bases; junction bases outside the gene matches: 5. The CDR3 DNA reads TGTGCCAGCAGCGTACAGACAGGGTTGGGAAACACCATATATTTT. Its protein product is CASSVQTGLGNTIYF. Full variable domain (missing parts from reference TRBV9 and TRBJ1-3): DSGVTQTPKHLITATGQRVTLRCSPRSGDLSVYWYQQSLDQGLQFLIQYYNGEERAKGNILERFSAQQFPDLHSELNLSSLELGDSALYFCASSVQTGLGNTIYFGEGSWLTVV.

This clone was observed a handful of times. V usage is TRBV10-1 and J usage is TRBJ1-2; no reliable D call. Trimming cost V 0 bases and J 5 bases, with 7 bases left between them. Germline V gene lookup returns CDR1 WNHNN and CDR2 SYGVQD (reference sequence). CDR3 length equals 13 residues. For the CDR3, the DNA is TGCGCCAGCAGTGAGTCAGGAGGGTATGGCTACACCTTC. Its translation: CASSESGGYGYTF.

The gene calls are TRBV19 and TRBJ2-3, with 8 nucleotides matching TRBD1. V shed 10 bases and J 14 bases; nucleotides not matched to a gene: 8. This CDR3 has 10 residues. CDR1 and CDR2 (germline): LNHDA, SQIVND (reference sequence). CDR3: CATDREVGYF. In DNA form, the CDR3 reads TGTGCCACGGACAGGGAAGTTGGGTATTTT.

The chain recombines TRBV10-3 with TRBJ1-6, with 9 nucleotides matching TRBD1. The J segment lost 9 bases and the V segment lost 2 bases, leaving 2 bases of the junction unmatched. This CDR3 region has 14 residues. CDR1 and CDR2 from the germline V gene are ENHRY and SYGVKD. CDR3 nucleotides: TGTGCCATCAGTGAGAGGGACAGGGTTTCACCCCTCCACTTT. This translates into CAISERDRVSPLHF.

The chain carries TRBV6-1 and TRBJ1-5; D may be TRBD1 (5 bases). CDR3 length: 16 amino acids. Trimming cost V 3 bases and J 5 bases, with 17 bases left between them. Germline V CDR1 and CDR2: MNHNS, SASEGT. The CDR3 sequence: CASSERKTDSHQPQHF. As DNA, the CDR3 is TGTGCCAGCAGTGAGAGGAAGACAGATTCACATCAGCCCCAGCATTTT.

The chain is built from TRBV6-2 or TRBV6-3 and TRBJ1-2, with D unresolved. CDR3 length equals 13 residues. Germline lookup yields CDR1 MNHEY and CDR2 SVGEGT. V lost 8 bases, J lost 2 bases, and 12 bases lay in between. CDR3 DNA sequence: TGTGCCAGCTGCCCTGGAGGAAACTATGGCTACACCTTC. It yields the protein CASCPGGNYGYTF.

V gene TRBV19 combines with J gene TRBJ2-1; tentative D call: TRBD2 (5 bases). This CDR3 is built from 18 residues. Germline V gene data show CDR1 as LNHDA and CDR2 as SQIVND (reference sequence). Trimming took 2 bases from V and 5 from J, leaving 22 bases between them. DNA for the CDR3: TGTGCCAGTAGTATACTGGCCTCAGAGCGGCAAGGTGACAATGAGCAGTTCTTC. This translates into CASSILASERQGDNEQFF.

The chain joins TRBV5-5 to TRBJ2-3; 8 bases fit TRBD1. The J segment lost 5 bases and the V segment lost 0 bases, leaving 14 bases of the junction unmatched. This CDR3 region has 18 residues. Germline V gene sequence: CDR1 SGHKS, CDR2 YYEKEE (reference sequence). CDR3 region: CASSLALGFTGTGDTQYF. CDR3 in DNA: TGTGCCAGCAGCTTGGCCTTGGGTTTCACAGGGACAGGAGATACGCAGTATTTT. The full variable domain, with the rest looked up from reference TRBV5-5 and TRBJ2-3, is DAGVTQSPTHLIKTRGQQVTLRCSPISGHKSVSWYQQVLGQGPQFIFQYYEKEERGRGNFPDRFSARQFPNYSSELNVNALLLGDSALYLCASSLALGFTGTGDTQYFGPGTRLTVL.

The genes are TRBV5-1 and TRBJ1-3, with TRBD1 as a possible D gene (5 bases). V dropped 4 bases and J dropped 0 bases, with 11 bases sitting between them. The CDR3 covers 15 residues. Germline V CDR1 and CDR2: SGHRS, YFSETQ. The CDR3 loop is CASSRGSNSGNTIYF. CDR3 DNA: TGCGCCAGCAGCCGGGGGTCCAACTCTGGAAACACCATATATTTT.

CDR3 coding DNA: TGTGCCAGTAGTCCCGGGACACTCTACGAGCAGTACTTC. It translates to CASSPGTLYEQYF. The J gene is TRBJ2-7, the V gene TRBV19; D might be TRBD1 (6 bases). Trimming left V 5 bases short and J 3 bases short, with 11 bases between. Per the germline V gene, CDR1 is LNHDA and CDR2 is SQIVND (reference sequence). This CDR3 comprises 13 residues.

The chain is built from TRBV19 and TRBJ1-1; 7 positions match TRBD1. CDR3 length: 13 residues. V lost 5 bases, J lost 4 bases, and 4 bases stayed unmatched. The germline V gene encodes CDR1 LNHDA and CDR2 SQIVND (reference sequence). CDR3 nucleotides: TGTGCCAGTAGTCCCTCAGGGGGCACTGAAGCTTTCTTT. Encoded protein: CASSPSGGTEAFF.

Worth noting for this clone: The identical CDR3 is also encoded by other nucleotide sequences in the sample. The J gene is TRBJ1-2, the V gene TRBV12-3 or TRBV12-4, with 7 positions matching TRBD1. The trim removed 3 bases at V and 6 bases at J, leaving 4 bases unmatched. CDR3 length: 13 amino acids. The CDR3 nucleotides read TGTGCCAGCAGTTTTTTCAGGGGGGATGGCTACACCTTC. Its translation: CASSFFRGDGYTF.

This chain joins TRBV6-5 and TRBJ2-4, with D maybe TRBD1 (5 bases). CDR3 length: 12 amino acids. The germline V gene has CDR1 MNHEY and CDR2 SVGAGI. The CDR3 protein is CAKQVAKNIQYF. Written as DNA, the CDR3 is TGTGCTAAACAGGTCGCCAAAAACATTCAGTACTTC.

The J gene is TRBJ1-2, the V gene TRBV5-1; no firm D call. Trimming took 0 bases from V and 3 from J, leaving 6 bases between them. The CDR3 is 13 amino acids. Per germline, CDR1 SGHRS and CDR2 YFSETQ. The chain's CDR3 is CASSLDSYYGYTF. DNA of the CDR3: TGCGCCAGCAGCTTGGACAGCTACTATGGCTACACCTTC.

This chain uses TRBV7-2 with TRBJ2-7; 7 nucleotides align to TRBD2. Germline V gives CDR1 SGHTA, CDR2 FQGNSA. This CDR3 is built from 14 residues. The trim removed 1 base at V and 2 bases at J, leaving 2 bases unmatched. The CDR3 nucleotides read TGTGCCAGCAGCTTAGAAGCGGGGCCCTACGAGCAGTACGTC. Protein sequence: CASSLEAGPYEQYV.

This clone was seen just once. The V and J genes are TRBV9 and TRBJ1-5, with TRBD1 matching over 7 bases. The CDR3 is 15 amino acids. In germline, CDR1 is SGDLS, CDR2 YYNGEE. J gave up 6 bases and V 0 bases, and 6 bases lay outside the gene matches. The CDR3 nucleotides read TGTGCCAGCAGCGTAGACGAGGGGGCTGGTCAGCCCCAGCATTTT. It translates to CASSVDEGAGQPQHF.

This clone has just one count. This chain uses TRBV7-2 with TRBJ2-5, with TRBD2 matching over 8 bases. Germline loops: CDR1 SGHTA, CDR2 FQGNSA. J lost 5 bases, V lost 3 bases, and 11 bases had no gene match. The CDR3 spans 16 residues. As DNA, the CDR3 is TGTGCCAGCAGCTTCGGTGTAGCGGGGTATGGGGAGACCCAGTACTTC. Its protein product is CASSFGVAGYGETQYF.

The chain has TRBV29-1 and TRBJ2-5; the match to TRBD2 covers 13 bases. Germline trimming cut 8 bases from V and 5 bases from J; bases unmatched to any gene: 5. The CDR3 totals 13 residues. CDR1 SQVTM and CDR2 ANQGSEA come from the germline V gene. CDR3 in amino acids: CSFRTSGGETQYF. The CDR3 nucleotides are TGCAGCTTTCGGACTAGCGGGGGTGAGACCCAGTACTTC.

V and J are TRBV5-4 and TRBJ2-3, with a possible D match to TRBD2 (7 bases). The germline CDR1 and CDR2 sequences are SGHNT and YYREEE (reference sequence). Trimming stripped 3 bases from V and 6 bases from J, with 14 bases between. The CDR3 covers 14 residues. For the CDR3, the DNA is TGTGCCAGCAGCTCCGCGGGGGCAGGGGATACGCAGTATTTT. Its translation is CASSSAGAGDTQYF.

The chain joins TRBV19 to TRBJ2-1; TRBD2 aligns across 11 bases. Per the germline V gene, CDR1 is LNHDA and CDR2 is SQIVND (reference sequence). The CDR3 is made up of 16 amino acids. V lost 4 bases, J lost 4 bases, and 6 bases stayed unmatched. Here the CDR3 reads CASSTPGTSGYNEQFF. The CDR3 DNA follows: TGTGCCAGTAGTACGCCGGGGACTAGCGGATACAATGAGCAGTTCTTC.

The rearrangement uses TRBV7-2 and TRBJ1-1, with TRBD1 matching 10 bases. The V gene's germline CDR1 is SGHTA and CDR2 FQGNSA. This CDR3 has 17 amino acids. V lost 5 bases to trimming and J lost 0 bases; unmatched junction nucleotides: 9. The CDR3 reads CASSPTGGESMNTEAFF. The CDR3 coding sequence is TGTGCCAGCAGCCCGACAGGGGGCGAAAGCATGAACACTGAAGCTTTCTTT. Full variable domain (remainder filled in from reference TRBV7-2 and TRBJ1-1): GAGVSQSPSNKVTEKGKDVELRCDPISGHTALYWYRQSLGQGLEFLIYFQGNSAPDKSGLPSDRFSAERTGGSVSTLTIQRTQQEDSAVYLCASSPTGGESMNTEAFFGQGTRLTVV.

The chain carries TRBV5-1 and TRBJ1-4; D might be TRBD1 (5 bases). CDR1 is SGHRS and CDR2 is YFSETQ in the germline V gene. V was clipped by 1 base and J by 7 bases, with 11 bases between them. The CDR3 length is 14 residues. The CDR3 is CASSLQGDGEKLFF. CDR3 nucleotide sequence: TGCGCCAGCAGCTTGCAGGGTGACGGTGAAAAACTGTTTTTT.

This clone was recorded once. V gene TRBV25-1 combines with J gene TRBJ1-1; a weak D match, TRBD1 (6 bases). V shed 0 bases and J shed 5 bases, with 13 bases lying between them. The germline V gene has CDR1 MGHDK and CDR2 SYGVNS. This CDR3 comprises 15 residues. CDR3 region: CASSEYAQGGTEAFF. CDR3 sequence (DNA): TGTGCCAGCAGTGAATATGCACAGGGAGGGACTGAAGCTTTCTTT. Supplemented by reference TRBV25-1 and TRBJ1-1, the full variable domain reads EADIYQTPRYLVIGTGKKITLECSQTMGHDKMYWYQQDPGMELHLIHYSYGVNSTEKGDLSSESTVSRIRTEHFPLTLESARPSHTSQYLCASSEYAQGGTEAFFGQGTRLTVV.

J is TRBJ1-4 and V is TRBV3-1 (or the pseudogene TRBV3-2), with 8 bases matching TRBD1. The trim removed 5 bases at V and 5 bases at J, leaving 4 bases unmatched. From germline, CDR1 is LGHDT and CDR2 YNNKEL (reference sequence). This CDR3 has 14 residues. The CDR3 DNA reads as TGTGCCAGCAGCTCACGGACAGGGAATGAAAAACTGTTTTTT. Amino acid sequence: CASSSRTGNEKLFF.

The V call is TRBV12-3 or TRBV12-4, the J call TRBJ1-1; tentative D call: TRBD1 (5 bases). CDR3 length equals 13 residues. Trimming cost V 5 bases and J 0 bases, with 7 bases left between them. CDR3 sequence reads: CASSPGMNTEAFF. Written as DNA, the CDR3 is TGTGCCAGCAGTCCAGGGATGAACACTGAAGCTTTCTTT.

The gene calls are TRBV7-3 and TRBJ1-6; no clear D gene. This CDR3 contains 13 residues. The germline CDR1 and CDR2 sequences are SGHTA and FQGTGA. Trimming pared 5 bases from V and 9 bases from J, leaving 11 bases between. CDR3 protein: CASSPGTGSPLHF. In DNA form, the CDR3 reads TGTGCCAGCAGCCCCGGAACGGGTTCACCCCTCCACTTT.

The rearrangement links TRBV6-5 to TRBJ1-3; D ambiguous. The germline gives CDR1 MNHEY, CDR2 SVGAGI. The CDR3 totals 15 residues. V was shortened by 5 bases and J by 0 bases, with 11 bases between the two germline ends. This CDR3 is CASSQDGSSGNTIYF. In DNA, the CDR3 is TGTGCCAGCAGTCAGGACGGGAGCTCTGGAAACACCATATATTTT.